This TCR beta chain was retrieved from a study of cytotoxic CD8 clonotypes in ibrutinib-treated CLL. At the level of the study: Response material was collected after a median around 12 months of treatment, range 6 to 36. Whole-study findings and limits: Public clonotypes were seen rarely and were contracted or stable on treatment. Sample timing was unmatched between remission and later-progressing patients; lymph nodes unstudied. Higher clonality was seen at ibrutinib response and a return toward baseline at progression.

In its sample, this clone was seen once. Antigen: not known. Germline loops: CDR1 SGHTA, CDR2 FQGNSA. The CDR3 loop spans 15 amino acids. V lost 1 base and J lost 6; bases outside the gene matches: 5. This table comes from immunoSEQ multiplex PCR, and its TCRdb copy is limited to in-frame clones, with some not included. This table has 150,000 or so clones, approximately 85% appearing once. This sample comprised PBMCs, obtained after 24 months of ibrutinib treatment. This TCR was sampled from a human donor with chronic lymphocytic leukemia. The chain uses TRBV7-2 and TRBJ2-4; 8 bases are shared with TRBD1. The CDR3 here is CASSLVTGESNIQYF. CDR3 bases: TGTGCCAGCAGCTTAGTGACAGGGGAGTCAAACATTCAGTACTTC.